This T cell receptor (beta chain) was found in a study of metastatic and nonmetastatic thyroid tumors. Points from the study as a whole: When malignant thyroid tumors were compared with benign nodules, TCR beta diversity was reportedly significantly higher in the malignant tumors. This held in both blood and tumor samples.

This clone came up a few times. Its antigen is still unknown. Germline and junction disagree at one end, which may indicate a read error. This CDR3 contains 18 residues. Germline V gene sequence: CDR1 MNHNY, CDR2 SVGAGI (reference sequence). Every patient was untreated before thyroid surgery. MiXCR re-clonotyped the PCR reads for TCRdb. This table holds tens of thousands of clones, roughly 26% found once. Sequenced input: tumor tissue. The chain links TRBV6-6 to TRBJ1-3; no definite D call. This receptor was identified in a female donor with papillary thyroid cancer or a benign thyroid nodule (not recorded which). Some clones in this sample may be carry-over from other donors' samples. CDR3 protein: CASSYREPSGSSGKTIYF. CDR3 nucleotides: TGTGCCAGCAGTTACCGGGAACCGAGTGGGAGCTCTGGAAAAACCATATATTTT.